The rows below give T cell receptor beta chains drawn from one sample of a study of PD-1 blockade in classical Hodgkin lymphoma. Profiling relied on immunoSEQ multiplex PCR, and the TCRdb table lists in-frame clones only, not all of them. The sample lists more than 75,000 clones, under 95% seen once, with just under 2% in the top ten. Sequencing used peripheral blood mononuclear cells (PBMCs), obtained before the fourth cycle of nivolumab. The receptor set was obtained from a human donor with classical Hodgkin lymphoma. Both conserved end residues are part of each CDR3. Fields, in order: CDR3 DNA, CDR3 protein, V gene, clone size, J gene, D gene. D genes are given only for firm matches. Size values are once, few and many counts, or a class for expanded clones, and some rows have none.

TGTGCCAGCAGTGGGTGGACAGGGGGCACTGTCTCCTACGAGCAGTACTTC	CASSGWTGGTVSYEQYF	TRBV25-1	-	TRBJ2-7	TRBD1
TGCGCCAGCAGCTTGCGGGGGACAGGGTCCTACGAGCAGTACTTC	CASSLRGTGSYEQYF	TRBV5-1	-	TRBJ2-7	TRBD1
TGCGCCAGCAGCTTCTTGGCGGGCTATGGCTACACCTTC	CASSFLAGYGYTF	TRBV5-1	once	TRBJ1-2	-
TGTGCCAGCAGCCAAACAGGGGGAAGTGAAGCTTTCTTT	CASSQTGGSEAFF	TRBV9	once	TRBJ1-1	TRBD1
TGCGCCAGCAGTGACACAGGGAACTACGAGCAGTACTTC	CASSDTGNYEQYF	TRBV10-1	-	TRBJ2-7	-
TGTGCCAGCAGTTTACGGTGGATAGGGAGTCGCGGCTCTGCGAACACCGGGGAGCTGTTTTTT	CASSLRWIGSRGSANTGELFF	TRBV27	-	TRBJ2-2	-
TGTGCCAGCAGTTTAGGGGTGGGTCGCTACGAGCAGTACTTC	CASSLGVGRYEQYF	TRBV27	once	TRBJ2-7	-
TGTGCCAGCCTACCCCTCGGGGGTGTCGAGCAGTACTTC	CASLPLGGVEQYF	TRBV25-1	-	TRBJ2-7	-
TGTGCCAGCAGTCCCCGGATAGGAACGGGCAATCAGCCCCAGCATTTT	CASSPRIGTGNQPQHF	TRBV28	-	TRBJ1-5	-
TGTGCCAGCAGTCGTCCGGACGGATTTAACTATGGCTACACCTTC	CASSRPDGFNYGYTF	TRBV28	-	TRBJ1-2	-
TGTGCCTGGAGTGTAGTTAGCGGGAGGGCCAGAGAGACCCAGTACTTC	CAWSVVSGRARETQYF	TRBV30	-	TRBJ2-5	TRBD2
TGTGCCAGCAGTTTGCTGACCGGGACAACGAATGAAAAACTGTTTTTT	CASSLLTGTTNEKLFF	TRBV27	-	TRBJ1-4	-
TGTGCCAGTAGTCGAACTAACTATGGCTACACCTTC	CASSRTNYGYTF	TRBV19	-	TRBJ1-2	-
TGTGCCAGCAGTGAAGCTCGGGGGGGACATTTC	CASSEARGGHF	TRBV6-1	-	TRBJ2-7	TRBD2
TGTGCCAGCAGTGCCCCGACAGGGGACCCCTACGAGCAGTACTTC	CASSAPTGDPYEQYF	TRBV27	-	TRBJ2-7	TRBD1
TGCAGCGTCCGACCCGACAGGGCAGATACGCAGTATTTT	CSVRPDRADTQYF	TRBV29-1	-	TRBJ2-3	TRBD1
TGTGCCAGCAGTTACTCTAGCGGGACCGGGGAGCAGTACTTC	CASSYSSGTGEQYF	TRBV6-4	-	TRBJ2-7	TRBD2
TGCGCCAGCAGCCTTGGGGGCACTGGAGGGGGAGATACGCAGTATTTT	CASSLGGTGGGDTQYF	TRBV5-1	-	TRBJ2-3	-
TGTGCCAGCAGCGAACCCGGGACAGGTAACCAAGAGACCCAGTACTTC	CASSEPGTGNQETQYF	TRBV11-3	-	TRBJ2-5	TRBD1
TGTGCCAGCAGAACTAGCGGGGGTTATACGCAGTATTTT	CASRTSGGYTQYF	TRBV2	-	TRBJ2-3	TRBD2
TGTGCCAGTAGTATCCAGGGCTACAATGAGCAGTTCTTC	CASSIQGYNEQFF	TRBV19	-	TRBJ2-1	-
TGCAGCGTGGGGGGACAGGGAAATCAGCCCCAGCATTTT	CSVGGQGNQPQHF	TRBV29-1	-	TRBJ1-5	TRBD1
TGTGCCAGTAGTCCCCGGACTAGGTCTAGCACAGATACGCAGTATTTT	CASSPRTRSSTDTQYF	TRBV19	once	TRBJ2-3	TRBD2
TGTGCCAGCAGCTTGGCTCGAGGGGAAGCTTTCTTT	CASSLARGEAFF	TRBV5-6	-	TRBJ1-1	-
TGTGCCAGCAGCTCGGGGGGGACAGCATACGAGCAGTACTTC	CASSSGGTAYEQYF	TRBV5-6	-	TRBJ2-7	-
TGTGCCAGCAGCTCGGACAGGGGGGGGGAGACCCAGTACTTC	CASSSDRGGETQYF	TRBV7-7	-	TRBJ2-5	TRBD1
TGTGCCATCAGTGAGGGACGACGTACCTATGGCTACACCTTC	CAISEGRRTYGYTF	TRBV10-3	-	TRBJ1-2	-
TGCGCCAGCAGTCAATCGGGAGCGGGAGTTCACACCGGGGAGCTGTTTTTT	CASSQSGAGVHTGELFF	TRBV23-1	-	TRBJ2-2	TRBD2
TGCGCCAGCAGCCCCCCCACAAGTTCCTATAGCAATCAGCCCCAGCATTTT	CASSPPTSSYSNQPQHF	TRBV5-1	few	TRBJ1-5	-
TGCGCCAGCAGCCAACTAGCCTGGAACACCGGGGAGCTGTTTTTT	CASSQLAWNTGELFF	TRBV5-1	-	TRBJ2-2	-
TGTGCCAGCAGTTTATCCGGGACTTCAGATACGCAGTATTTT	CASSLSGTSDTQYF	TRBV6-5	-	TRBJ2-3	-
TGTGCCAGCAGCCGGAATCTGGGGAACACTGAAGCTTTCTTT	CASSRNLGNTEAFF	TRBV2	-	TRBJ1-1	-
TGTGCCAGTAGTATAGATCGTGGACTAGCAGCTGTCTCCTACAATGAGCAGTTCTTC	CASSIDRGLAAVSYNEQFF	TRBV19	-	TRBJ2-1	TRBD2